The entry that follows covers one T cell receptor (beta chain) sequence. This specimen comes from a study of blood T cell repertoires in COVID-19. Study information: PBMCs, B-cell-depleted T cells, or T cells provided the cDNA or gDNA that made up the material.

In the original processing: Amplification from reference gene primers served as the basis for estimated nucleated cell counts. This table comes from immunoSEQ multiplex PCR, and its TCRdb copy is limited to in-frame clones, with some not included. V and J calls plus clone size are reproduced from that table; the DNA served to infer D and trimming. Of 200,000 to 300,000 clones detected, about 82% appear once; the ten largest clones hold just under 6.5%. There are 13 residues in the CDR3. The V gene's germline CDR1 is SGHNT and CDR2 YYREEE (reference sequence). With 0 bases clipped from V and 8 bases from J, the junction kept 2 bases outside the gene matches.

This TCR came from a woman in her sixties with active or convalescent COVID-19. The sequenced material came from peripheral blood. The V and J genes are TRBV5-4 and TRBJ1-2, with 9 bases lining up with TRBD1. The chain's CDR3 is CASSLGQGVGYTF. The DNA for the CDR3 is TGTGCCAGCAGCTTGGGACAGGGGGTCGGCTACACCTTC.